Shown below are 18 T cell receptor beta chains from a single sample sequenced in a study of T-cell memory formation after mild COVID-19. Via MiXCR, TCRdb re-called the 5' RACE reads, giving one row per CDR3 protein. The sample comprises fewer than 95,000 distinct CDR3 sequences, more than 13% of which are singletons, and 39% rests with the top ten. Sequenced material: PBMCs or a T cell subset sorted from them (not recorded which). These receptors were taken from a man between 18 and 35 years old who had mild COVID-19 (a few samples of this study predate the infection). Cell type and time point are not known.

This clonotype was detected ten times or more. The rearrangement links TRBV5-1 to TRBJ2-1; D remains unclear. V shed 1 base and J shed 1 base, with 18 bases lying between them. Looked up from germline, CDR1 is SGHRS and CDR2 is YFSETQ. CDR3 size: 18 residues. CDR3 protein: CASSLFKRRTWSYNEQFF. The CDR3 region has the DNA TGCGCCAGCAGCTTGTTTAAGAGGCGGACGTGGTCCTACAATGAGCAGTTCTTC.

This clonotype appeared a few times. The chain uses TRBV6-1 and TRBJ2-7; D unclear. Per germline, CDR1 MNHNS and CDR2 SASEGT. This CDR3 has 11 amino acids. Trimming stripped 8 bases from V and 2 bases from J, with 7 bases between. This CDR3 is CASRGAYEQYF. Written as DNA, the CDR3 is TGTGCCAGCCGTGGGGCCTACGAGCAGTACTTC.

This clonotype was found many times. For the CDR3, the DNA is TGTGCCAGCAGTTATCGGCTACCGACCATATACAATGAGCAGTTCTTC. Translating it yields CASSYRLPTIYNEQFF. The V call is TRBV6-2 or TRBV6-3, the J call TRBJ2-1; D gene unclear. This CDR3 spans 16 amino acids. V was clipped by 3 bases and J by 4 bases, with 16 bases between them. CDR1 and CDR2 from the germline V gene are MNHEY and SVGEGT.

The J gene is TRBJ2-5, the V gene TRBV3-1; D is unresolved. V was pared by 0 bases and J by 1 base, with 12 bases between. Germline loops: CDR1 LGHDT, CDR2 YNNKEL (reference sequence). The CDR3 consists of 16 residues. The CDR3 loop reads CASSQDEVRVQETQYF. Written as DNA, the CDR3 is TGTGCCAGCAGCCAAGATGAAGTTAGGGTCCAAGAGACCCAGTACTTC.

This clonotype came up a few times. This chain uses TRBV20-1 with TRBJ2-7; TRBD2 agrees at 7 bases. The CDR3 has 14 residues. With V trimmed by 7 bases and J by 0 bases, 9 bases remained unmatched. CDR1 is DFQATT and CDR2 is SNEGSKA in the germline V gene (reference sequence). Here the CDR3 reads CSVAGGGSSYEQYV. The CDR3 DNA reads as TGCAGTGTCGCCGGCGGGGGTAGCTCCTACGAGCAGTACGTC.

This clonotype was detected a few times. Here the CDR3 DNA reads TGCAGTGCTACCGTCGTGGCGGGGACAGATACGCAGTATTTT. Translation: CSATVVAGTDTQYF. This sequence joins TRBV20-1 and TRBJ2-3, with D perhaps TRBD2 (6 bases). This CDR3 is 14 amino acids long. Trimming cost V 4 bases and J 3 bases, with 14 bases left between them. Germline CDR1 is DFQATT and CDR2 is SNEGSKA (reference sequence).

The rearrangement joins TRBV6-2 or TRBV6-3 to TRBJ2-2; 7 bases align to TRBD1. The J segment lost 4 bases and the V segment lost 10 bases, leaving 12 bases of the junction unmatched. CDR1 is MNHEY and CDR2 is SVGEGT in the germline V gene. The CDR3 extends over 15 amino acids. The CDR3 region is CATTRDRRSTGELFF. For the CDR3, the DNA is TGTGCCACCACCCGGGACAGACGGAGCACCGGGGAGCTGTTTTTT.

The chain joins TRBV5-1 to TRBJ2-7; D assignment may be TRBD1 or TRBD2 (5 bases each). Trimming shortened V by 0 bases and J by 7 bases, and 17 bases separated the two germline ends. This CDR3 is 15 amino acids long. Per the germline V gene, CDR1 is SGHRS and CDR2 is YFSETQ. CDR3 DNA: TGCGCCAGCAGCTTGGCCAACGGGGCCGGGGTAGAGCAGTACTTC. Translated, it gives CASSLANGAGVEQYF. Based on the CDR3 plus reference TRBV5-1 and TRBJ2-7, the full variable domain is KAGVTQTPRYLIKTRGQQVTLSCSPISGHRSVSWYQQTPGQGLQFLFEYFSETQRNKGNFPGRFSGRQFSNSRSEMNVSTLELGDSALYLCASSLANGAGVEQYFGPGTRLTVT.

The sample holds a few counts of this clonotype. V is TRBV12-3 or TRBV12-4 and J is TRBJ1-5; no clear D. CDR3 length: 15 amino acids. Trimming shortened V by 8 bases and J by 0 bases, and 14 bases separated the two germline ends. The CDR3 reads CASPDARYSNQPQHF. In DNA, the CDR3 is TGTGCCAGCCCGGACGCCAGATATAGCAATCAGCCCCAGCATTTT.

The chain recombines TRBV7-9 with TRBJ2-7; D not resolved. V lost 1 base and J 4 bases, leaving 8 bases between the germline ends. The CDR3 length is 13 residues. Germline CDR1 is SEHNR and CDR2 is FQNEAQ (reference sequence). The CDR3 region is CASSLGQLYEQYV. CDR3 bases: TGTGCCAGCAGCTTAGGCCAGTTGTACGAGCAGTACGTC.

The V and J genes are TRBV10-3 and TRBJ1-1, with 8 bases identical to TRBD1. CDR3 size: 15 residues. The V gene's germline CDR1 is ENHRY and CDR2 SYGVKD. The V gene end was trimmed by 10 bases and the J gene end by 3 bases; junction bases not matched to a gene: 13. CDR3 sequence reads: CATMEQDRAYTEAFF. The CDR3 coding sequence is TGTGCCACCATGGAACAGGACAGGGCTTACACTGAAGCTTTCTTT.

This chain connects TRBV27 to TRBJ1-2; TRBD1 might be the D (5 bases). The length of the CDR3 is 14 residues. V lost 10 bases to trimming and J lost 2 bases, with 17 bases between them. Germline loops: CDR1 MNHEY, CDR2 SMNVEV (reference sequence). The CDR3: CATSPGGENYGYTF. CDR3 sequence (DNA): TGTGCCACCTCCCCGGGGGGGGAAAACTATGGCTACACCTTC.

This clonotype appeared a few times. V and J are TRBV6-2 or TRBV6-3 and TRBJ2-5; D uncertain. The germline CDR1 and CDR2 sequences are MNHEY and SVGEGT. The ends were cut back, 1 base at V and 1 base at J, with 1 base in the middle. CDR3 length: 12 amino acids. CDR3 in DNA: TGTGCCAGCAGTTACTTCCAAGAGACCCAGTACTTC. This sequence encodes CASSYFQETQYF.

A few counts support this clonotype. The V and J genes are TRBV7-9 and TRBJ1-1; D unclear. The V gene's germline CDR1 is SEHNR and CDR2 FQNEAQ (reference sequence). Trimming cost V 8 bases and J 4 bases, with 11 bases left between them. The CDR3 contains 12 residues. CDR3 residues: CASVSMATEAFF. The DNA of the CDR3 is TGTGCCAGCGTATCTATGGCCACTGAAGCTTTCTTT.

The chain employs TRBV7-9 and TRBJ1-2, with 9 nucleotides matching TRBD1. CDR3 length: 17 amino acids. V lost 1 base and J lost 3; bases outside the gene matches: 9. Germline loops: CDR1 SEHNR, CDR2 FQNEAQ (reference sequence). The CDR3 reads CASSLDTGDRADYGYTF. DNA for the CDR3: TGTGCCAGCAGCTTAGATACAGGGGACAGGGCCGACTATGGCTACACCTTC.

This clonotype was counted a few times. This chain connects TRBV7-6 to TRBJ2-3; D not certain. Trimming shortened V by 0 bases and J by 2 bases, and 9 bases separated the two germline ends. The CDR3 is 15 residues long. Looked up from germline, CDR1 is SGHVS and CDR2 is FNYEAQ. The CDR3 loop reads CASSLAQSLTDTQYF. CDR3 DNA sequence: TGTGCCAGCAGCTTAGCACAGTCTCTCACAGATACGCAGTATTTT.

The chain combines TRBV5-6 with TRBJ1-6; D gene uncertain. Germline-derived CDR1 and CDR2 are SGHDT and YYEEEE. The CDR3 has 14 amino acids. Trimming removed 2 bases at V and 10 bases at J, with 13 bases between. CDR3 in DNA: TGTGCCAGCAGCTTCCGGAGAGAGAGGTCACCCCTCCACTTT. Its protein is CASSFRRERSPLHF.

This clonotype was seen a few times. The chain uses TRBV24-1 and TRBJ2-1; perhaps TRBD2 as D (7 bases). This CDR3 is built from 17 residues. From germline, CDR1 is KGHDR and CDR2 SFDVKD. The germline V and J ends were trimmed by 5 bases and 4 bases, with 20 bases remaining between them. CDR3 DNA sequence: TGTGCCACCAGTGCTCTTGAAGGGGGGGACCCGTACAATGAGCAGTTCTTC. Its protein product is CATSALEGGDPYNEQFF.